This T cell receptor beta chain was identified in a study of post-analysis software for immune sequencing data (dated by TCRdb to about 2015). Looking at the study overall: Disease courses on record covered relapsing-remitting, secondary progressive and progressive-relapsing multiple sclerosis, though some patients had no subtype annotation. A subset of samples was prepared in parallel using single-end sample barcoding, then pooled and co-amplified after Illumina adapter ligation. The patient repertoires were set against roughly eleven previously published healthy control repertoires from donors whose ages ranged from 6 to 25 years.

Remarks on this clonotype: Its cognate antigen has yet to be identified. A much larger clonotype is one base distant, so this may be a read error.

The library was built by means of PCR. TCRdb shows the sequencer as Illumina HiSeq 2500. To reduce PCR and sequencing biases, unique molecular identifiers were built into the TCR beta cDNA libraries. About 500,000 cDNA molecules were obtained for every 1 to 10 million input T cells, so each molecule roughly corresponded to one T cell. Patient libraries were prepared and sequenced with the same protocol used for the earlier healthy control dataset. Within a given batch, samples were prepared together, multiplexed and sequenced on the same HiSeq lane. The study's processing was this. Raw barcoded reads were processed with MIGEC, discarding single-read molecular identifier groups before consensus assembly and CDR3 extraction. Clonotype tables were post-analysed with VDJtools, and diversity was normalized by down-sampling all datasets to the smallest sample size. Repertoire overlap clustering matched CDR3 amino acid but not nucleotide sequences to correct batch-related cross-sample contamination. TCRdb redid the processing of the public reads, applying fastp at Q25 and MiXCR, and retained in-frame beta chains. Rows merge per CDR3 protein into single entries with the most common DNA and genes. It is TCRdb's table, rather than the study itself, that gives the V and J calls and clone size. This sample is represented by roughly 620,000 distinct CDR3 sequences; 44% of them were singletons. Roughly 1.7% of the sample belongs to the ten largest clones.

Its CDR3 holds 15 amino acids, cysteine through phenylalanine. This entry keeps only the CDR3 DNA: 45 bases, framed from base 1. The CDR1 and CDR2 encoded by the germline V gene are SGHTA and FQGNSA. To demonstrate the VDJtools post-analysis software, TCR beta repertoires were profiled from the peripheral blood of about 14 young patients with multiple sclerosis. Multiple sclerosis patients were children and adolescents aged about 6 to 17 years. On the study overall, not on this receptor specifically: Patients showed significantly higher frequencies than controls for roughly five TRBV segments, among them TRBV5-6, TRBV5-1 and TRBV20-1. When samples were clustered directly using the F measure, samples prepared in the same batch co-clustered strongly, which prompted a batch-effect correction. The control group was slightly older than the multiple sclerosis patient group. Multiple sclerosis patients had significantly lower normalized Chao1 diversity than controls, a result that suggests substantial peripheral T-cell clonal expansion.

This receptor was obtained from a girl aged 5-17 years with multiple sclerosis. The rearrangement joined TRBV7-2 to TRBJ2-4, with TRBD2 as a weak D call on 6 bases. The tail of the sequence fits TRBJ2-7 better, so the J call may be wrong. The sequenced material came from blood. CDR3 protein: CASSLDRGTGHEQYF. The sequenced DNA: TGTGCCAGCAGCTTAGACCGGGGGACGGGCCACGAGCAGTACTTC.